The following is a T cell receptor beta chain sequence with its context. These data originate in a study of identical twins. V was pared by 0 bases and J by 0 bases, with 21 bases between. This CDR3 spans 19 amino acids. Germline CDR1 MNHEY, CDR2 SVGEGT. MiXCR, run by TCRdb on the 5' RACE reads, gives a single entry per CDR3 protein. The sample has roughly 490,000 distinct CDR3 sequences, around an eighth seen once. Every sampled donor was Caucasian and healthy. These data also formed part of another study, on yellow fever vaccine responses in identical twins.

The TCR comes from a woman aged 18-29 years in good health. The V call is TRBV6-2 or TRBV6-3, the J call TRBJ2-7; tentative D call: TRBD1 (6 bases). Specimen: CD4+ T cells sorted from blood. The CDR3 here is CASSYSGRVQGRPSYEQYF. The CDR3 DNA sequence: TGTGCCAGCAGTTACTCGGGACGCGTACAGGGTCGACCCTCCTACGAGCAGTACTTC.